These T cell receptor beta chains were read from a single sample in a study of early T cells in non-severe SARS-CoV-2 infection. TCRdb re-called the 5' RACE reads with MiXCR, one entry per CDR3 protein. Of tens of thousands of distinct CDR3 sequences listed, 8.9% are singletons. The material sequenced was whole blood. Receptors originate from an adult who was a healthcare worker with PCR-confirmed SARS-CoV-2 infection or an uninfected control (not recorded which). Both conserved end residues are part of each CDR3. Each record gives: CDR3 DNA, CDR3 protein, clone size, V gene, D gene, J gene. D genes are given only for firm matches. The size field is filled for only some rows; it gives once, few, many or a size class.

cdr3_nt: TGTGCCAGCAGTGAAGAAGGACTACCGACCTACGAGCAGTACTTC
cdr3_aa: CASSEEGLPTYEQYF
clone_size: NA
v_call: TRBV2
d_call: NA
j_call: TRBJ2-7

cdr3_nt: TGTGCCATCAGTGAGCCCCGAAACAGGCCTTACGAGCAGTACTTC
cdr3_aa: CAISEPRNRPYEQYF
clone_size: NA
v_call: TRBV10-3
d_call: NA
j_call: TRBJ2-7

cdr3_nt: TGTGCCAGTAGTATTCGTACTTCCTTAGACAGGCTTCTTTACAATGAGCAGTTCTTC
cdr3_aa: CASSIRTSLDRLLYNEQFF
clone_size: few
v_call: TRBV19
d_call: NA
j_call: TRBJ2-1

cdr3_nt: TGTGCCAGCAGCCGGAGTGTGGACAGGGGGTCATATGGCTACACCTTC
cdr3_aa: CASSRSVDRGSYGYTF
clone_size: many
v_call: TRBV5-5
d_call: TRBD1
j_call: TRBJ1-2

cdr3_nt: TGCGCCAGCAGCCAAGGGTCAAGCGGGAGGGCGGATACGCAGTATTTT
cdr3_aa: CASSQGSSGRADTQYF
clone_size: many
v_call: TRBV4-3
d_call: TRBD2
j_call: TRBJ2-3

cdr3_nt: TGTGCCAGCAGTTATGGGGGTTGGGGGAGGAGCTCCTACGAGCAGTACTTC
cdr3_aa: CASSYGGWGRSSYEQYF
clone_size: many
v_call: TRBV28
d_call: NA
j_call: TRBJ2-7

cdr3_nt: TGTGCCAGCTCTGGAGACTCCGGCGGGCGGGAGCAGTACTTC
cdr3_aa: CASSGDSGGREQYF
clone_size: NA
v_call: TRBV18
d_call: NA
j_call: TRBJ2-7

cdr3_nt: TGTGCCAGCAGCTCGACAGGAGATACGCAGTATTTT
cdr3_aa: CASSSTGDTQYF
clone_size: many
v_call: TRBV7-9
d_call: NA
j_call: TRBJ2-3

cdr3_nt: TGTGCCTGGAGTTCACCAAGCAGGGGAGGACCCATCTCGACAGCTTTCTTT
cdr3_aa: CAWSSPSRGGPISTAFF
clone_size: NA
v_call: TRBV30
d_call: NA
j_call: TRBJ1-1

cdr3_nt: TGCGCCAGCCAAAGAGCCTTAAATTCACCCCTCCACTTT
cdr3_aa: CASQRALNSPLHF
clone_size: once
v_call: TRBV10-2
d_call: NA
j_call: TRBJ1-6

cdr3_nt: TGTGCCAGCAGTCTAGCGACTCCGGAGACCCAGTACTTC
cdr3_aa: CASSLATPETQYF
clone_size: NA
v_call: TRBV28
d_call: NA
j_call: TRBJ2-5

cdr3_nt: TGTGCCAGCACCCCCCAGGGTGAGTCCTCCGAGCAGTACTTC
cdr3_aa: CASTPQGESSEQYF
clone_size: NA
v_call: TRBV27
d_call: NA
j_call: TRBJ2-7

cdr3_nt: TGTGCCACCAGCGGAACAGGGTATGAAAACACCATATATTTT
cdr3_aa: CATSGTGYENTIYF
clone_size: NA
v_call: TRBV15
d_call: NA
j_call: TRBJ1-3

cdr3_nt: TGTGCCAGCAGCGAAACAGGGGGAAAACTGTTTTTT
cdr3_aa: CASSETGGKLFF
clone_size: few
v_call: TRBV2
d_call: TRBD1
j_call: TRBJ1-4

cdr3_nt: TGTGCCATCCGGACTAGCGTAGGCGAGACCCAGTACTTC
cdr3_aa: CAIRTSVGETQYF
clone_size: few
v_call: TRBV10-3
d_call: TRBD2
j_call: TRBJ2-5

cdr3_nt: TGTGCCACCAGGACGGCCCCCACAGGGGACTATGGCTACACCTTC
cdr3_aa: CATRTAPTGDYGYTF
clone_size: NA
v_call: TRBV15
d_call: TRBD1
j_call: TRBJ1-2

cdr3_nt: TGTGCCACCAGCAGAGGCGGCAGAAATTCACCCCTCCACTTT
cdr3_aa: CATSRGGRNSPLHF
clone_size: many
v_call: TRBV15
d_call: NA
j_call: TRBJ1-6

cdr3_nt: TGTGCCAGCAGTTTATCTCCTAAGAACACTGAAGCTTTCTTT
cdr3_aa: CASSLSPKNTEAFF
clone_size: many
v_call: TRBV28
d_call: NA
j_call: TRBJ1-1

cdr3_nt: TGCGCCAGCAGTACGAAAGGCAGCACCGGGGAGCTGTTTTTT
cdr3_aa: CASSTKGSTGELFF
clone_size: NA
v_call: TRBV5-1
d_call: NA
j_call: TRBJ2-2

cdr3_nt: TGTGCCAGCAGCTCCCTAGGGGGCTTCTCTGGAAACACCATATATTTT
cdr3_aa: CASSSLGGFSGNTIYF
clone_size: NA
v_call: TRBV12-3/TRBV12-4
d_call: TRBD1
j_call: TRBJ1-3

cdr3_nt: TGTGCCAGCAGCTTAGATAGGGCACAGGGGATTGGTGGCTACACCTTC
cdr3_aa: CASSLDRAQGIGGYTF
clone_size: NA
v_call: TRBV7-6
d_call: TRBD1
j_call: TRBJ1-2

cdr3_nt: TGTGCCAGCCGGAATAGGGCAGGGGTCTATGGCTACACCTTC
cdr3_aa: CASRNRAGVYGYTF
clone_size: NA
v_call: TRBV27
d_call: NA
j_call: TRBJ1-2

cdr3_nt: TGTGCCAGCAGTTTCCTAGCGGGTGGCGAGCAGTACTTC
cdr3_aa: CASSFLAGGEQYF
clone_size: NA
v_call: TRBV12-3/TRBV12-4
d_call: TRBD2
j_call: TRBJ2-7

cdr3_nt: TGTGCCAGCTCACCACGGGACGGAGGAAACACCATATATTTT
cdr3_aa: CASSPRDGGNTIYF
clone_size: NA
v_call: TRBV18
d_call: NA
j_call: TRBJ1-3

cdr3_nt: TGTGCCAGCAGCCCGCTAGGGGATTATGAGCAGTTCTTC
cdr3_aa: CASSPLGDYEQFF
clone_size: few
v_call: TRBV14
d_call: NA
j_call: TRBJ2-1

cdr3_nt: TGTGCCAGCAGCCCTGGGTCCTCGTCACCCCTCCACTTT
cdr3_aa: CASSPGSSSPLHF
clone_size: many
v_call: TRBV7-2
d_call: NA
j_call: TRBJ1-6

cdr3_nt: TGTGCCAGCTCACTGCAGCATGATAGCAATCAGCCCCAGCATTTT
cdr3_aa: CASSLQHDSNQPQHF
clone_size: NA
v_call: TRBV18
d_call: NA
j_call: TRBJ1-5

cdr3_nt: TGTGCCAGCAGCTTGAACAGGGGGAGGGGCACTGAAGCTTTCTTT
cdr3_aa: CASSLNRGRGTEAFF
clone_size: NA
v_call: TRBV7-9
d_call: TRBD1
j_call: TRBJ1-1

cdr3_nt: TGCAGCGTTGAAGAAGCCTACGAGCAGTACTTC
cdr3_aa: CSVEEAYEQYF
clone_size: many
v_call: TRBV29-1
d_call: NA
j_call: TRBJ2-7

cdr3_nt: TGCGCCAGCAGCTTGGTGGGACTAGCGGGAGAGACCCAGTACTTC
cdr3_aa: CASSLVGLAGETQYF
clone_size: many
v_call: TRBV5-1
d_call: TRBD2
j_call: TRBJ2-5

cdr3_nt: TGTGCCAGCAGCTTAGCGGGCCGAACCTACAATGAGCAGTTCTTC
cdr3_aa: CASSLAGRTYNEQFF
clone_size: many
v_call: TRBV7-2
d_call: NA
j_call: TRBJ2-1

cdr3_nt: TGTGCCAGCACCGCCCGGGACAAATATAATTCACCCCTCCACTTT
cdr3_aa: CASTARDKYNSPLHF
clone_size: many
v_call: TRBV7-2
d_call: NA
j_call: TRBJ1-6

cdr3_nt: TGTGCCAGTAGTATCGAGGGAGCGGGAGGAGCGGAGACCCAGTACTTC
cdr3_aa: CASSIEGAGGAETQYF
clone_size: many
v_call: TRBV19
d_call: TRBD2
j_call: TRBJ2-5

cdr3_nt: TGTGCCAGCAGCGTTAGCGTAACGAACACCGGGGAGCTGTTTTTT
cdr3_aa: CASSVSVTNTGELFF
clone_size: NA
v_call: TRBV9
d_call: NA
j_call: TRBJ2-2

cdr3_nt: TGTGCCAGCAGTAGCCGGACGGGCACAGATACGCAGTATTTT
cdr3_aa: CASSSRTGTDTQYF
clone_size: many
v_call: TRBV12-3/TRBV12-4
d_call: NA
j_call: TRBJ2-3

cdr3_nt: TGTGCCAGCAGCCAGGACAGGCTACCCCTCGACTATGGCTACACCTTC
cdr3_aa: CASSQDRLPLDYGYTF
clone_size: many
v_call: TRBV6-2/TRBV6-3
d_call: TRBD1
j_call: TRBJ1-2

cdr3_nt: TGTGCCAGCAGTTATACTTTACAGGGTTCAGATACGCAGTATTTT
cdr3_aa: CASSYTLQGSDTQYF
clone_size: many
v_call: TRBV6-6
d_call: NA
j_call: TRBJ2-3

cdr3_nt: TGTGCCAGCAGTACCCCCAGCGGGAGGGCCGGGGCAGATACGCAGTATTTT
cdr3_aa: CASSTPSGRAGADTQYF
clone_size: few
v_call: TRBV28
d_call: TRBD2
j_call: TRBJ2-3

cdr3_nt: TGTGCCAGTAGTATGTGGACTAGCGGGAGTACCCATGAGCAGTTCTTC
cdr3_aa: CASSMWTSGSTHEQFF
clone_size: NA
v_call: TRBV19
d_call: TRBD2
j_call: TRBJ2-1

cdr3_nt: TGTGCCACCCTACTCTACAATGAGCAGTTCTTC
cdr3_aa: CATLLYNEQFF
clone_size: NA
v_call: TRBV7-2
d_call: NA
j_call: TRBJ2-1

cdr3_nt: TGTGCCAGCAGTACCCTCGGGGGAGGCCCCGATACGCAGTATTTT
cdr3_aa: CASSTLGGGPDTQYF
clone_size: few
v_call: TRBV28
d_call: NA
j_call: TRBJ2-3

cdr3_nt: TGTGCCAGCAGCGGAGACACCGAGCAGTTCTTC
cdr3_aa: CASSGDTEQFF
clone_size: NA
v_call: TRBV9
d_call: NA
j_call: TRBJ2-1

cdr3_nt: TGTGCCAGCAGCGCAGTGGGCGGGGAGCTGTTTTTT
cdr3_aa: CASSAVGGELFF
clone_size: many
v_call: TRBV7-2
d_call: NA
j_call: TRBJ2-2

cdr3_nt: TGCGCCAGCAGCTGGGCCGCAACAGGGGGCGGGGAGACCCAGTACTTC
cdr3_aa: CASSWAATGGGETQYF
clone_size: NA
v_call: TRBV5-1
d_call: TRBD1
j_call: TRBJ2-5

cdr3_nt: TGCAGCGTTGGGGGTGGACAGGGTTCGAAACTGTTTTTT
cdr3_aa: CSVGGGQGSKLFF
clone_size: once
v_call: TRBV29-1
d_call: TRBD1
j_call: TRBJ1-4

cdr3_nt: TGTGCCAGTCGGGGACCCGGTGGCACTGAAGCTTTCTTT
cdr3_aa: CASRGPGGTEAFF
clone_size: many
v_call: TRBV19
d_call: NA
j_call: TRBJ1-1

cdr3_nt: TGTGCCAGCAGCAAAAGCGGGACTAGCAGACACAATGAGCAGTTCTTC
cdr3_aa: CASSKSGTSRHNEQFF
clone_size: NA
v_call: TRBV7-3
d_call: TRBD2
j_call: TRBJ2-1

cdr3_nt: TGTGCCAGCAGTGAAGACAGGGGACGAACAGATACGCAGTATTTT
cdr3_aa: CASSEDRGRTDTQYF
clone_size: NA
v_call: TRBV28
d_call: TRBD1
j_call: TRBJ2-3

cdr3_nt: TGCAGCGTTGGGCCGGGACTAGCGGGAGGAAACATTCAGTACTTC
cdr3_aa: CSVGPGLAGGNIQYF
clone_size: many
v_call: TRBV29-1
d_call: TRBD2
j_call: TRBJ2-4

cdr3_nt: TGCGCCAGCACGTACGGGACAAATTTGGCCGGGGAGCTGTTTTTT
cdr3_aa: CASTYGTNLAGELFF
clone_size: NA
v_call: TRBV4-3
d_call: NA
j_call: TRBJ2-2

cdr3_nt: TGCAGCGTTGAGGAGACTCGACACTCCTACGAGCAGTACTTC
cdr3_aa: CSVEETRHSYEQYF
clone_size: medium-sized
v_call: TRBV29-1
d_call: NA
j_call: TRBJ2-7

cdr3_nt: TGTGCCAGCAGCGCCCGCCTAGCGGGGGACACCGGGGAGCTGTTTTTT
cdr3_aa: CASSARLAGDTGELFF
clone_size: few
v_call: TRBV7-8
d_call: TRBD2
j_call: TRBJ2-2

cdr3_nt: TGTGCCAGCAGGGACAGGGGTTTATCTGAAGCTTTCTTT
cdr3_aa: CASRDRGLSEAFF
clone_size: many
v_call: TRBV6-5
d_call: TRBD1
j_call: TRBJ1-1

cdr3_nt: TGCGCCAGCAGTGAGGATGGGAACACTGAAGCTTTCTTT
cdr3_aa: CASSEDGNTEAFF
clone_size: many
v_call: TRBV10-2
d_call: NA
j_call: TRBJ1-1

cdr3_nt: TGTGCCAGCAGGACAGGGGGCGCTAAGACTGAAGCTTTCTTT
cdr3_aa: CASRTGGAKTEAFF
clone_size: many
v_call: TRBV28
d_call: TRBD1
j_call: TRBJ1-1